This TCR beta chain emerged from a study of blood T cell repertoires in COVID-19. Whole-study context: Spain, Italy and the United States supplied samples that represented acute and convalescent COVID-19. The cDNA or gDNA used as material had been derived from T cells, B-cell-depleted T cells, or PBMCs.

Per the original data handling: Scientists estimated how many nucleated cells there were by amplifying reference gene primers. Repertoires were generated with immunoSEQ multiplex PCR, while TCRdb's copy carries only in-frame clones and drops some. V, J and clone size derive from that table, while D and trimming were established from the DNA sequence. The sample has 200,000 to 300,000 clones, 70% to 85% seen once. The CDR3 is made up of 14 amino acids. Germline V gene data show CDR1 as MGHDK and CDR2 as SYGVNS. J gave up 6 bases and V 4 bases, and 6 bases lay outside the gene matches. The sample comprised peripheral blood. The sequence was obtained from a man between 40 and 49 years old who had recovered from COVID-19. The rearrangement links TRBV25-1 to TRBJ2-7, with 10 bases lining up with TRBD1. The CDR3 sequence: CASSGWTGGSEQYF. The CDR3 nucleotides are TGTGCCAGCAGTGGTTGGACAGGGGGTTCCGAGCAGTACTTC.